What follows are 32 T cell receptor beta chains derived from one specimen sequenced in a study of blood T cell repertoires in COVID-19 (dated by TCRdb to about 2020). Libraries came from the immunoSEQ multiplex PCR assay. TCRdb provides this immuneACCESS table in a form limited to in-frame rearrangements. Some clones are lacking; in checked studies, under half of them reflect an unresolved V gene, and why the rest are absent is not known. The table for this sample lists roughly 120,000 clones; roughly 80% of them were counted only once. The ten top clones hold around 4.2% of the sample. Material for sequencing was peripheral blood. The receptors here all came from a human donor in a cohort sampled during active or convalescent COVID-19.

This clone appeared a single time. The V call is TRBV12-3 or TRBV12-4, the J call TRBJ1-1; no clear D gene. Trimming left V 3 bases short and J 1 base short, with 6 bases between. The CDR3 consists of 13 residues. The CDR3 loop reads CASSLLRNTEAFF. CDR3 bases: TGTGCCAGCAGTTTGCTGAGGAACACTGAAGCTTTCTTT.

The table lists this clone with a count of one. The J gene is TRBJ2-4, the V gene TRBV6-2 or TRBV6-3, with 7 bases that match TRBD1. Unmatched junction bases numbered 5, after V lost 2 bases and J lost 4 bases. Germline CDR1 and CDR2: MNHEY and SVGEGT. This CDR3 contains 15 residues. The CDR3 sequence is CASSYAETGKNIQYF. DNA of the CDR3: TGTGCCAGCAGTTACGCCGAGACAGGGAAAAACATTCAGTACTTC.

The chain uses TRBV5-4 and TRBJ1-1; the D gene is possibly TRBD1 (6 bases). CDR3 size: 14 residues. Trimming stripped 7 bases from V and 0 bases from J, with 13 bases between. The germline V gene encodes CDR1 SGHNT and CDR2 YYREEE (reference sequence). The CDR3, as DNA: TGTGCCAGCCGCGCGGGGGCGATGAACACTGAAGCTTTCTTT. It encodes CASRAGAMNTEAFF.

This clone was seen a handful of times. The chain is built from TRBV11-2 and TRBJ2-3, with 8 nucleotides matching TRBD1. CDR3 size: 19 residues. Germline-derived CDR1 and CDR2 are SGHAT and FQNNGV. V shed 5 bases and J 1 base; nucleotides not matched to a gene: 17. The DNA for the CDR3 is TGTGCCAGCAGCGAAAGTAAGGGACAGGCGACCTATCGCACAGATACGCAGTATTTT. This gives the protein CASSESKGQATYRTDTQYF.

The gene calls are TRBV11-2 and TRBJ2-1; perhaps TRBD2 as D (5 bases). V lost 7 bases and J 0 bases, leaving 19 bases between the germline ends. The CDR3 totals 17 residues. From germline, CDR1 is SGHAT and CDR2 FQNNGV. The CDR3 reads CASTPRVAGHSYNEQFF. In nucleotides, the CDR3 is TGTGCCAGCACCCCCCGGGTTGCGGGCCACTCCTACAATGAGCAGTTCTTC.

The V gene is TRBV5-1, the J gene TRBJ2-1; D is perhaps TRBD1 (6 bases). The V end lost 4 bases, the J end lost 0 bases, and 11 bases lay between the germline ends. The CDR3 covers 15 residues. Germline V gene sequence: CDR1 SGHRS, CDR2 YFSETQ. CDR3 protein: CASSTGQSSYNEQFF. CDR3 nucleotide sequence: TGCGCCAGCAGCACTGGACAGAGCTCCTACAATGAGCAGTTCTTC.

This clone showed up just once. The rearrangement joins TRBV7-8 to TRBJ2-1, with TRBD1 matching 7 bases. The V gene end was trimmed by 2 bases and the J gene end by 2 bases; junction bases not matched to a gene: 6. Germline assignment: CDR1 SGHVS and CDR2 FQNEAQ. The CDR3 has 16 residues. CDR3: CASSLNHRGPYNEQFF. CDR3 DNA sequence: TGTGCCAGCAGCTTAAACCACAGGGGCCCCTACAATGAGCAGTTCTTC.

This clone has a handful of counts. The V and J genes are TRBV12-3 or TRBV12-4 and TRBJ2-3; D uncertain. The CDR3 consists of 11 residues. V shed 6 bases and J shed 6 bases, with 7 bases lying between them. The CDR3 DNA sequence: TGTGCCAGCAGCCCGTTCGATACGCAGTATTTT. This translates into CASSPFDTQYF.

V gene TRBV11-3 combines with J gene TRBJ2-5; D unresolved. CDR3 length equals 15 residues. Germline V gene lookup returns CDR1 SGHNT and CDR2 YENEEA. V gave up 5 bases and J gave up 1 base, with 14 bases separating them. In nucleotides, the CDR3 is TGTGCCAGCAGCCGAGGAGTTACCGTCCAAGAGACCCAGTACTTC. Translating gives CASSRGVTVQETQYF.

This chain links TRBV27 with TRBJ2-7, with TRBD1 as a possible D gene (6 bases). Between the trimmed V and J ends, which lost 0 bases and 7 bases, there was a span of 13 bases. Per the germline V gene, CDR1 is MNHEY and CDR2 is SMNVEV (reference sequence). The CDR3 sequence is 14 residues long. The CDR3 reads CASSLSFSQGEQYF. In DNA, the CDR3 is TGTGCCAGCAGTTTATCGTTTTCCCAGGGGGAGCAGTACTTC.

The rearrangement joins TRBV6-1 to TRBJ1-2; D may be TRBD1 (6 bases). The V gene's germline CDR1 is MNHNS and CDR2 SASEGT. V lost 3 bases to trimming and J lost 13 bases, with 30 bases between them. This CDR3 is 17 amino acids long. In DNA, the CDR3 is TGTGCCAGCAGTGACCGGCCGGGACACCGAAATCCCGACGTACGCACCTTC. It is translated as CASSDRPGHRNPDVRTF.

The chain is built from TRBV19 and TRBJ1-2; D call uncertain. This CDR3 spans 14 amino acids. Germline CDR1 and CDR2: LNHDA and SQIVND (reference sequence). V was shortened by 3 bases and J by 5 bases, with 13 bases between the two germline ends. The CDR3: CASSIYREYYGYTF. The CDR3 bases are TGTGCCAGTAGTATCTATCGGGAATATTATGGCTACACCTTC.

This clone was observed a handful of times. The chain joins TRBV6-2 or TRBV6-3 to TRBJ2-7, with a weak D call TRBD1 (5 bases). The V end lost 0 bases, the J end lost 6 bases, and 21 bases lay between the germline ends. Looked up from germline, CDR1 is MNHEY and CDR2 is SVGEGT. The CDR3 covers 17 residues. This chain's CDR3 is CASSYSRSRQMSAEQYF. The DNA for the CDR3 is TGTGCCAGCAGTTACTCGAGATCCCGACAGATGAGCGCCGAGCAGTACTTC.

This chain joins TRBV19 and TRBJ1-6, with D tentatively TRBD1 (5 bases). Trimming took off 6 bases at V and 2 bases at J, with 17 bases between the two ends. Germline V gene data show CDR1 as LNHDA and CDR2 as SQIVND (reference sequence). The CDR3 covers 17 residues. The CDR3 sequence: CASSDAQGGTYNSPLHF. The CDR3 DNA is TGTGCCAGTAGCGATGCGCAGGGAGGAACCTATAATTCACCCCTCCACTTT.

The genes are TRBV7-9 and TRBJ1-1, with 9 bases lining up with TRBD1. The junction had 7 bases not matched to a gene; V was cut back by 1 base and J by 4 bases. The CDR3 contains 16 residues. The V gene's germline CDR1 is SEHNR and CDR2 FQNEAQ (reference sequence). CDR3 in amino acids: CASSLGTGGAGTEAFF. DNA for the CDR3: TGTGCCAGCAGCTTAGGTACAGGGGGCGCGGGCACTGAAGCTTTCTTT.

This rearrangement joins TRBV30 to TRBJ2-2, with 7 bases matching TRBD2. CDR1 is GTSNPN and CDR2 is SVGIG in the germline V gene (reference sequence). V was clipped by 3 bases and J by 3 bases; unmatched bases: 7. CDR3 length equals 15 residues. CDR3 sequence: CAWRTGGTYTGELFF. In nucleotides, the CDR3 is TGTGCCTGGAGGACGGGAGGAACATACACCGGGGAGCTGTTTTTT.

The chain carries TRBV25-1 and TRBJ1-4, with D tentatively TRBD1 (6 bases). Per the germline V gene, CDR1 is MGHDK and CDR2 is SYGVNS. There are 13 residues in the CDR3. The V gene lost 3 bases and the J gene lost 8 bases, with 10 bases spanning the gap. In DNA form, the CDR3 reads TGTGCCAGCAGTGACAGGGGACGGGAAAAACTGTTTTTT. Translation: CASSDRGREKLFF.

The J gene is TRBJ2-6, the V gene TRBV11-2; 8 positions agree with TRBD2. This CDR3 comprises 16 residues. J was trimmed by 0 bases and V by 5 bases; bases with no gene match: 3. Per the germline V gene, CDR1 is SGHAT and CDR2 is FQNNGV. This chain's CDR3 is CASSRGGNSGANVLTF. As DNA, the CDR3 is TGTGCCAGCAGCCGGGGGGGAAACTCTGGGGCCAACGTCCTGACTTTC.

CDR3 bases: TGTGCCAGCAGGCCAGGGGGTAGCTACACCTTC. Amino acids: CASRPGGSYTF. The rearrangement links TRBV6-5 to TRBJ1-2; 7 bases map to TRBD1. Germline trimming cut 6 bases from V and 9 bases from J; bases unmatched to any gene: 4. CDR3 length equals 11 residues. Germline CDR1 MNHEY, CDR2 SVGAGI.

This chain uses TRBV4-2 with TRBJ1-4, with D unclear. Germline lookup yields CDR1 LGHNA and CDR2 YNFKEQ. This CDR3 contains 14 residues. V gave up 5 bases and J gave up 0 bases, with 7 bases separating them. The CDR3 reads CASSAGSTNEKLFF. The DNA for the CDR3 is TGTGCCAGCAGCGCGGGATCAACTAATGAAAAACTGTTTTTT.

This clone was detected only a few times. The gene calls are TRBV2 and TRBJ2-7; D gene ambiguous. Germline V gene sequence: CDR1 SNHLY, CDR2 FYNNEI. The ends were cut back, 6 bases at V and 0 bases at J, with 9 bases in the middle. The CDR3 runs to 13 residues. The CDR3 is CASRQTSSYEQYF. CDR3 DNA sequence: TGTGCCAGCAGGCAAACGAGCTCCTACGAGCAGTACTTC.

This CDR3 reads CASSATSGRSYEQYF. In DNA, the CDR3 is TGCGCCAGCAGCGCTACTAGCGGGAGATCGTACGAGCAGTACTTC. The V gene is TRBV5-1, the J gene TRBJ2-7, with 11 nucleotides matching TRBD2. This CDR3 region has 15 residues. Losses at the gene ends were 4 bases for V and 4 bases for J; bases not matched to a gene: 7. CDR1 and CDR2 (germline): SGHRS, YFSETQ.

The chain combines TRBV5-6 with TRBJ1-2; 7 positions match TRBD1. V was pared by 0 bases and J by 8 bases, with 22 bases of the junction left unmatched. Germline V gene sequence: CDR1 SGHDT, CDR2 YYEEEE. The CDR3 is made up of 19 amino acids. The CDR3 nucleotides read TGTGCCAGCAGCTTGGCCACCCTCAAAGATTCCGGGACAGCTTTAGGCTACACCTTC. It yields the protein CASSLATLKDSGTALGYTF.

V usage is TRBV6-5 and J usage is TRBJ1-1; no definite D call. The length of the CDR3 is 11 residues. Trimming took 7 bases from V and 6 from J, leaving 9 bases between them. Germline V gives CDR1 MNHEY, CDR2 SVGAGI. Here the CDR3 reads CASKQSAEAFF. The CDR3 region has the DNA TGTGCCAGCAAACAGTCCGCTGAAGCTTTCTTT.

The chain uses TRBV5-4 and TRBJ2-7; 8 bases are a match to TRBD2. Germline V gene data show CDR1 as SGHNT and CDR2 as YYREEE (reference sequence). After removal of 3 bases from V and 1 base from J, the junction contained 9 bases not matched to a gene. The CDR3 sequence is 16 residues long. The CDR3 region has the DNA TGTGCCAGCAGCTCCGCGGGCGCTAGCGGGTCCTACGAGCAGTACTTC. Its translation: CASSSAGASGSYEQYF.

This chain links TRBV6-5 with TRBJ2-7; 9 bases are a match to TRBD1. This CDR3 comprises 14 residues. After removal of 2 bases from V and 7 bases from J, the junction contained 6 bases not matched to a gene. Germline CDR1 and CDR2: MNHEY and SVGAGI. DNA of the CDR3: TGTGCCAGCAGTTACCTTGGACAGGGGTTTGAGCAGTACTTC. The encoded protein is CASSYLGQGFEQYF.

The chain has TRBV11-2 and TRBJ2-7; D remains ambiguous. The V and J ends lost 1 base and 2 bases respectively, with 12 bases between them. The CDR3 contains 15 residues. Germline CDR1 SGHAT, CDR2 FQNNGV. CDR3 nucleotides: TGTGCCAGCAGCTTAGCTACTGTATTAACCTACGAGCAGTACTTC. Its translation is CASSLATVLTYEQYF.

The chain recombines TRBV19 with TRBJ2-1; TRBD1 agrees at 9 bases. The V and J ends lost 4 bases and 8 bases, in that order; junction bases with no gene match: 0. From germline, CDR1 is LNHDA and CDR2 SQIVND (reference sequence). CDR3 length: 12 amino acids. The CDR3 spells CASSRDRDEQFF. In nucleotides, the CDR3 is TGTGCCAGTAGTAGGGACAGGGATGAGCAGTTCTTC. Variable domain in full (rest from reference TRBV19 and TRBJ2-1): DGGITQSPKYLFRKEGQNVTLSCEQNLNHDAMYWYRQDPGQGLRLIYYSQIVNDFQKGDIAEGYSVSREKKESFPLTVTSAQKNPTAFYLCASSRDRDEQFFGPGTRLTVL.

The chain combines TRBV5-8 with TRBJ1-2, with a tentative D call TRBD1 (6 bases). V was shortened by 4 bases and J by 5 bases, with 15 bases between the two germline ends. The CDR3 loop spans 14 amino acids. Germline V gene data show CDR1 as SGHTS and CDR2 as YDEGEE. CDR3 loop: CASSTYGQSYGYTF. In DNA, the CDR3 is TGTGCCAGCAGCACCTATGGACAGTCGTATGGCTACACCTTC.

V usage is TRBV19 and J usage is TRBJ1-5; 11 bases agree with TRBD1. Per germline, CDR1 LNHDA and CDR2 SQIVND (reference sequence). V gave up 8 bases and J gave up 5 bases; unmatched junction bases: 8. This CDR3 comprises 15 residues. The CDR3 is CASYGTGGFYQPQHF. The CDR3 nucleotides read TGTGCCAGTTATGGGACAGGGGGATTCTATCAGCCCCAGCATTTT.

This clone has just one count. The chain uses TRBV20-1 and TRBJ2-3, with 10 bases fitting TRBD2. The V and J ends lost 3 bases and 0 bases, in that order; junction bases with no gene match: 6. The CDR3 is 16 residues long. The germline V gene encodes CDR1 DFQATT and CDR2 SNEGSKA (reference sequence). Written as DNA, the CDR3 is TGCAGTGCTAGTGGGGTAGCGGGGGGAAGCACAGATACGCAGTATTTT. Translating it yields CSASGVAGGSTDTQYF.

J is TRBJ2-2 and V is TRBV30, with TRBD1 matching over 9 bases. V gave up 0 bases and J gave up 3 bases; unmatched junction bases: 5. In germline, CDR1 is GTSNPN, CDR2 SVGIG (reference sequence). The length of the CDR3 is 16 residues. CDR3: CAWSVGTGSDTGELFF. The CDR3, as DNA: TGTGCCTGGAGTGTTGGGACAGGGTCGGACACCGGGGAGCTGTTTTTT.